A selection of T cell receptor beta chains follows, all from one sample in a study of blood T cell repertoires in COVID-19. TCRdb keeps only in-frame clones here, not all; method: immunoSEQ multiplex PCR. The sample lists 250,000 to 300,000 clones; approximately 80% were seen once. Material for sequencing was PBMCs or T cells enriched from blood (not recorded which). The receptors were sampled from a middle-aged man who had been exposed to COVID-19. The CDR3 runs from the conserved cysteine through the conserved F or W. Fields, in order: V gene, clone size, D gene, J gene, CDR3 DNA, CDR3 protein. A D gene is named only where the DNA matches it firmly. The listing skips clone size in some rows; elsewhere it reads once, few, many or a size class.

V: TRBV6-5; size: once; D: TRBD1; J: TRBJ1-1; DNA: TGTGCCAGCAGCTTTACACAGGGGGCTGAAGCTTTCTTT; CDR3: CASSFTQGAEAFF
V: TRBV7-9; size: -; D: -; J: TRBJ2-7; DNA: TGTGCCAGCAGTTTTGCAGGGGCGAGGGAGCAGTACTTC; CDR3: CASSFAGAREQYF
V: TRBV30; size: -; D: -; J: TRBJ2-3; DNA: TGTGCCTTCTCTAGATTATACACAGATACGCAGTATTTT; CDR3: CAFSRLYTDTQYF
V: TRBV7-9; size: once; D: -; J: TRBJ2-1; DNA: TGTGCCAGCAGCTCGGGGAATGAGCAGTTCTTC; CDR3: CASSSGNEQFF
V: TRBV5-6; size: -; D: -; J: TRBJ2-5; DNA: TGTGCCAGCAGCTTGGAGGCGGGGGCTGGGGAGACCCAGTACTTC; CDR3: CASSLEAGAGETQYF
V: TRBV5-1; size: -; D: -; J: TRBJ2-7; DNA: TGCGCCAGCAGCTCCCTGCAGGATTTCGGACATTACGAGCAGTACTTC; CDR3: CASSSLQDFGHYEQYF
V: TRBV10-2; size: -; D: -; J: TRBJ2-7; DNA: TGCGCCAGCAGTGACCTCGGGGGTAGGGGTCCGTACTTC; CDR3: CASSDLGGRGPYF
V: TRBV27; size: -; D: TRBD2; J: TRBJ2-7; DNA: TGTGCCAGCAGGCCCGGACTAGCGGGTTCGCGCGAGCAGTACTTC; CDR3: CASRPGLAGSREQYF
V: TRBV30; size: -; D: TRBD1; J: TRBJ1-3; DNA: TGTGCCTGGAGTTATACGACAGGGGCGGCTGGAAACACCATATATTTT; CDR3: CAWSYTTGAAGNTIYF
V: TRBV6-1; size: -; D: -; J: TRBJ1-2; DNA: TGTGCCAGCAGTGAAAGGCAGGGTTACGGCTACACCTTC; CDR3: CASSERQGYGYTF
V: TRBV7-3; size: -; D: -; J: TRBJ1-1; DNA: TGTGCCAGCAGCAACCAACAGGGGAACACTGAAGCTTTCTTT; CDR3: CASSNQQGNTEAFF
V: TRBV29-1; size: -; D: -; J: TRBJ1-4; DNA: TGCAGCGTTGTCACGGGTAATGAAAAACTGTTTTTT; CDR3: CSVVTGNEKLFF
V: TRBV18; size: -; D: TRBD1; J: TRBJ2-5; DNA: TGTGCCAGCTCACCGAGAGAACAGGGGGCAGAGACCCAGTACTTC; CDR3: CASSPREQGAETQYF
V: TRBV4-2; size: -; D: TRBD1; J: TRBJ2-1; DNA: TGTGCCAGCAGCGTTCGATACGGACAGGGTCCGGGTAATGAGCAGTTCTTC; CDR3: CASSVRYGQGPGNEQFF
V: TRBV7-3; size: few; D: TRBD2; J: TRBJ2-5; DNA: TGTGCCAGCAGCTTAACGGCTAGCGGGAGCCAAGAGACCCAGTACTTC; CDR3: CASSLTASGSQETQYF
V: TRBV7-3; size: -; D: TRBD1; J: TRBJ2-1; DNA: TGTGCCAGCAGCCTAAGGGACAGCCGGCAGTTCTTC; CDR3: CASSLRDSRQFF
V: TRBV10-3; size: -; D: -; J: TRBJ2-3; DNA: TGTGCCATCAGCCTCAGGGGGGCCACAGATACGCAGTATTTT; CDR3: CAISLRGATDTQYF
V: TRBV19; size: many; D: -; J: TRBJ1-4; DNA: TGTGCCAGTAGTATCCCCGGTATGAATCGGCTGTTTTTT; CDR3: CASSIPGMNRLFF
V: TRBV5-4; size: once; D: TRBD2; J: TRBJ2-2; DNA: TGTGCCAGCAGCTCCGGGACTAGCGGAACCGGGGAGCTGTTTTTT; CDR3: CASSSGTSGTGELFF
V: TRBV9; size: once; D: -; J: TRBJ2-1; DNA: TGTGCCAGCAGCGTAGAGGCTAGCGCTAGCTCCTACAATGAGCAGTTCTTC; CDR3: CASSVEASASSYNEQFF
V: TRBV7-6; size: -; D: TRBD1; J: TRBJ1-5; DNA: TGTGCCAGCAGCTTAGCGACAGGGGATCAGCCCCAGCATTTT; CDR3: CASSLATGDQPQHF
V: TRBV7-2; size: once; D: -; J: TRBJ1-5; DNA: TGTGCCAGCAGCTCGTGGACCGGGGGAATTTGGGCCCAGCATTTT; CDR3: CASSSWTGGIWAQHF
V: TRBV10-3; size: few; D: TRBD1; J: TRBJ1-2; DNA: TGTGCCATAACCGGGACAGGGGATTATGGCTACACCTTC; CDR3: CAITGTGDYGYTF
V: TRBV5-1; size: -; D: TRBD1; J: TRBJ2-5; DNA: TGCGCCAGCAGCTTGTCTTCCGCAGGGGGCGAGGAGACCCAGTACTTC; CDR3: CASSLSSAGGEETQYF
V: TRBV6-5; size: -; D: TRBD1; J: TRBJ1-1; DNA: TGTGCCAGCAGACGCCGGGACAGTGAAGCTTTCTTT; CDR3: CASRRRDSEAFF
V: TRBV11-1; size: -; D: -; J: TRBJ2-3; DNA: TGTGCCAGCAGCTTAGCGGAGCGGGATACGCAGTATTTT; CDR3: CASSLAERDTQYF
V: TRBV6-5; size: -; D: -; J: TRBJ2-7; DNA: TGTGCCATCAAACAGGTATACGAGCAGTACTTC; CDR3: CAIKQVYEQYF
V: TRBV27; size: once; D: -; J: TRBJ2-3; DNA: TGTGCCAGCAGAGACGGACAGTCCTATACGCAGTATTTT; CDR3: CASRDGQSYTQYF
V: TRBV7-9; size: -; D: TRBD2; J: TRBJ2-3; DNA: TGTGCCAGCAGCACCGGGACTAGCGGGGGAGGCACAGATACGCAGTATTTT; CDR3: CASSTGTSGGGTDTQYF
V: TRBV27; size: many; D: -; J: TRBJ1-4; DNA: TGTGCCAGCAGTGGTCGACAGAAGGGGCTATCTGGTGAAAAACTGTTTTTT; CDR3: CASSGRQKGLSGEKLFF
V: TRBV5-8; size: -; D: -; J: TRBJ1-5; DNA: TGTGCCAGCAGCTTGGTGTTAGGGGGCAATCAGCCCCAGCATTTT; CDR3: CASSLVLGGNQPQHF